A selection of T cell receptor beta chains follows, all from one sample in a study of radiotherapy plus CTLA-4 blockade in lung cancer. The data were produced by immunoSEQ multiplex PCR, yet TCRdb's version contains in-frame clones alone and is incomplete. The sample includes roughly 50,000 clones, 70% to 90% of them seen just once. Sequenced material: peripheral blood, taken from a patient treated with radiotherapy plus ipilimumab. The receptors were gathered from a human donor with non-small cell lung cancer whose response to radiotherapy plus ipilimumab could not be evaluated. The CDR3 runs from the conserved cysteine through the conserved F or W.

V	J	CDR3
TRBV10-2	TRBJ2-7	CASSETGYAHEQYF
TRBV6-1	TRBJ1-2	CASRGDRGRGYTF
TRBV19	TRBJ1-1	CASSTGTANTEAFF
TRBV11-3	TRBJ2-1	CASSPGLAGANEQFF
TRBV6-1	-	CASSLGQGPSYEQYF
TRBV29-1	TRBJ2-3	CSVEDLGGQADTQYF
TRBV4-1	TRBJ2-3	CASSQEDREGTQYF
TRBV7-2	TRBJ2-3	CASSLARGTDTQYF
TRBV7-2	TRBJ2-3	CASRTSGGSTDTQYF
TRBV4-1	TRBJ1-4	CASSQPGLNEKLFF
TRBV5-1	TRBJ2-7	CASRRGEGEQYF
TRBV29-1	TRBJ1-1	CSVEDREGNTEAFF
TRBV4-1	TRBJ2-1	CASSQSTGGGYNEQFF
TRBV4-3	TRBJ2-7	CASSSGQGALTYEQYF
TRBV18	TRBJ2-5	CASSPMIMTSGGQETQYF
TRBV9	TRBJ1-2	CASSTGQAMEGYTF
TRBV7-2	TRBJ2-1	CASSTSGTVYNEQFF
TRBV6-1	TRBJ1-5	CASSDYGQGDQPQHF
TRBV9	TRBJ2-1	CASSVGGGTSPKEQFF
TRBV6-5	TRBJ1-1	CASSSPGEGNTEAFF
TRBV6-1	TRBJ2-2	CASSRQTNTGELFF
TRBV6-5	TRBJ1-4	CASSYSSGGNNEKLFF
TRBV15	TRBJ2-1	CATSRVGGWVGNEQFF
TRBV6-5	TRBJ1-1	CASSYRTDVNTEAFF
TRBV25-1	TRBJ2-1	CASSDNNEQFF
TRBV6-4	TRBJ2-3	CASTEAGPTDTQYF
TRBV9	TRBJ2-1	CASSVGTVGGNEQFF
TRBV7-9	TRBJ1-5	CASSRGQGGERPQHF
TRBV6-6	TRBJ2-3	CASTSRDTQYF
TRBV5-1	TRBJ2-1	CASSLASSYNEQFF
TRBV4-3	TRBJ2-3	CASSHRTGGTDTQYF
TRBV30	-	CACSGQNYEQYF
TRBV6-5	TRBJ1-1	CASTFTGGRRKAFF
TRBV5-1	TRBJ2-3	CASSPYTTDTQYF
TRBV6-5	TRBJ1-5	CASSSTRSTAQHF
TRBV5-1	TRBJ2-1	CASSLGGLAGGNEQFF